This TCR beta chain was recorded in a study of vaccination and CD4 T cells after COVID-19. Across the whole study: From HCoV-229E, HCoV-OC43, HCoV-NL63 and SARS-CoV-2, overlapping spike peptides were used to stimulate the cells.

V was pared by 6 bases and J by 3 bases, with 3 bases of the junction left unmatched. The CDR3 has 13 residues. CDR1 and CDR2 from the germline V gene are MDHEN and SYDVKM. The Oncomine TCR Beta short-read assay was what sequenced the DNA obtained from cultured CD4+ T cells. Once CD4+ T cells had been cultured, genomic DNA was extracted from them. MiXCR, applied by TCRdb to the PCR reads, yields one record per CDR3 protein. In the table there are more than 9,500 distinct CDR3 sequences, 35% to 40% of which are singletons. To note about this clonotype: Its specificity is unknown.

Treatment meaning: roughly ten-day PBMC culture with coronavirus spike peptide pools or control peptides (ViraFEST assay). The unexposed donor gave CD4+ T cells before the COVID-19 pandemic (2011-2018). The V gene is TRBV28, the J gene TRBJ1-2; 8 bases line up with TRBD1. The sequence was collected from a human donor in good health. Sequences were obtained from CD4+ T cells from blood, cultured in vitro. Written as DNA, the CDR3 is TGTGCCAGCAGGCCGACAGGGGACTATGGCTACACCTTC. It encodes CASRPTGDYGYTF.